What follows is one TCR beta chain and its context. What it binds is unknown. This sample was included in a study of shared clonotypes between healthy human individuals. The study, taken as a whole, reports: Lower generation probabilities were found for non-shared clonotypes than for those shared by all four donors.

Produced via immunoSEQ multiplex PCR; TCRdb's table is partial and in-frame only. The profile covers about 1 million clones, with more than 75% appearing a single time and 0.52% taken by the ten largest. V lost 0 bases and J 4 bases, leaving 12 bases between the germline ends. The CDR3 runs to 15 residues. The V gene's germline CDR1 is MGHRA and CDR2 YSYEKL. All donors were Caucasian adults living in Nashville, Tennessee. A split of CD4+ cells into CD45RA+ naive and CD45RA-negative memory subsets was performed. The sequence was obtained from a man younger than 35 in good health. Some clones in this sample may be carry-over from other donors' samples. The V gene is TRBV4-1, the J gene TRBJ1-1; tentative D call: TRBD1 (6 bases). The sequencing input was memory CD4+ T cells from PBMCs. The subset: CD45RA-negative fraction. CDR3 in amino acids: CASSQDPRGGTEAFF. CDR3 DNA: TGCGCCAGCAGCCAAGATCCACGAGGGGGCACTGAAGCTTTCTTT.